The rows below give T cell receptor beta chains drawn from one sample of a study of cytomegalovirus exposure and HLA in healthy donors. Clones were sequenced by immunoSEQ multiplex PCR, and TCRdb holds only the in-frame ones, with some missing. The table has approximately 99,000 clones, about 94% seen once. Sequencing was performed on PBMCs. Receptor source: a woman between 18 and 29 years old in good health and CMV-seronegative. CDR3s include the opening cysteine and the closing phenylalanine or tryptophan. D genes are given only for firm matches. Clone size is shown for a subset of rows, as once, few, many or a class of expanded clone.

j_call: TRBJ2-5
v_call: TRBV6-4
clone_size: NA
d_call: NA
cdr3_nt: TGTGCCAGCAGTGCTGACAGCCAAGAGACCCAGTACTTC
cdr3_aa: CASSADSQETQYF

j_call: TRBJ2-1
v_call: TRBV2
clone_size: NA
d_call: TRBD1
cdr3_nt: TGTGCCAGCAGCCAGAGGACAGGGTACGGCTACAATGAGCAGTTCTTC
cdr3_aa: CASSQRTGYGYNEQFF

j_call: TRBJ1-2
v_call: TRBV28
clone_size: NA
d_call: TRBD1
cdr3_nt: TGTGCCAGCTTGGGAAGCACAGGGGGAGCCTATGGCTACACCTTC
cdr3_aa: CASLGSTGGAYGYTF

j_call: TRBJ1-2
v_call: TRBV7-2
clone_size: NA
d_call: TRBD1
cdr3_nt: TGTGCCAGCAGCCCCCGGACAGGGTCAGGAGGCTACACCTTC
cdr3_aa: CASSPRTGSGGYTF

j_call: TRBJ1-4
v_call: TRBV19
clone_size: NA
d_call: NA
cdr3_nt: TGTGCCAGTAGTATGACAGATAATAATGAAAAACTGTTTTTT
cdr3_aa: CASSMTDNNEKLFF

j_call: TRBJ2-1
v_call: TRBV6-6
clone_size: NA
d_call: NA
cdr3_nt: TGTGCCAGCAGTTACTCGATATCAGGAACTAATGAGCAGTTCTTC
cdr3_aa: CASSYSISGTNEQFF

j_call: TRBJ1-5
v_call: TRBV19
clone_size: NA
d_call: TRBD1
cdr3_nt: TGTGCCAGTAGTATCTTCCCCGACAGGGGGCGGATAAGCAATCAGCCCCAGCATTTT
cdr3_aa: CASSIFPDRGRISNQPQHF

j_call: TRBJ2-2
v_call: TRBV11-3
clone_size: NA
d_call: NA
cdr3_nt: TGTGCCAGCAGCTTAGTTAATGTCAGGGGACCGGCAGAAAACACCGGGGAGCTGTTTTTT
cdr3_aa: CASSLVNVRGPAENTGELFF

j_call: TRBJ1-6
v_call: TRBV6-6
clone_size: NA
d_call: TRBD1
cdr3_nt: TGTGCCAGCAGTTACGTCGACAGGGGAAATTCACCCCTCCACTTT
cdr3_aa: CASSYVDRGNSPLHF

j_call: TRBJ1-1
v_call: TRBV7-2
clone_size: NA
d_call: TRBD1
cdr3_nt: TGTGCCAGCAGGACGCCCTTTGGGACAGGGTACACTGAAGCTTTCTTT
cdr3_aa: CASRTPFGTGYTEAFF

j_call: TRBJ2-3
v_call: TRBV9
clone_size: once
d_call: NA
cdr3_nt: TGTGCCAGCAGCACTGTAGGGGCGACAGATACGCAGTATTTT
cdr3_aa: CASSTVGATDTQYF

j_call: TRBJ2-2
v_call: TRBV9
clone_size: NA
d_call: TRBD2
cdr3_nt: TGTGCCAGCGGGGGGAGGGCCGGGGAGCTGTTTTTT
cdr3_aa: CASGGRAGELFF

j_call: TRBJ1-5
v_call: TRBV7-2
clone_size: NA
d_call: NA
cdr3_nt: TGTGCCAGCAGCTTAGGGCAGGGAGGTTTTCAGCCCCAGCATTTT
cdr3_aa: CASSLGQGGFQPQHF

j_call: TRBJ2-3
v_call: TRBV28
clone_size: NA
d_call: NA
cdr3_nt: TGTGCCAGCAGTTCCAACTTAGATACGCAGTATTTT
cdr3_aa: CASSSNLDTQYF

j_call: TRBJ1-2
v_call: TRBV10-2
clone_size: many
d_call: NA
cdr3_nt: TGCGCCAGCAGGGGGGACACCGACTATGGCTACACCTTC
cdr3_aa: CASRGDTDYGYTF

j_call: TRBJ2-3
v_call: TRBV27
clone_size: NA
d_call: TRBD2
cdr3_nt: TGTGCCAGCGGATCAAGATGGACCGGGACTAGCGGGGACACGCAGTATTTT
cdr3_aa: CASGSRWTGTSGDTQYF

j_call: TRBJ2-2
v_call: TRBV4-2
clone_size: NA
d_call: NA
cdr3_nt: TGTGCCAGCAGCCAAGGGGCCAGCAGGGACGGGGAGCTGTTTTTT
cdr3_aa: CASSQGASRDGELFF

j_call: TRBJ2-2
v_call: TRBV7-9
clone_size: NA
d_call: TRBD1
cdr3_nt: TGTGCCAGCAGCTTTACAGGGGGCTCCGGGGAGCTGTTTTTT
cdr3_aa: CASSFTGGSGELFF

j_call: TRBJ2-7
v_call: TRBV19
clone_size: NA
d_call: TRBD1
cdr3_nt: TGTGCCAGTAGGGACAGGGGGGAAAGGTTTTCTCACTACGAGCAGTACTTC
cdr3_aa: CASRDRGERFSHYEQYF

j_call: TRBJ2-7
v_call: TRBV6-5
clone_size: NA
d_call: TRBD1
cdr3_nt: TGTGCCAGCAGTTACTCCCGGACAGGGGGCTACGAGCAGTACTTC
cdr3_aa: CASSYSRTGGYEQYF

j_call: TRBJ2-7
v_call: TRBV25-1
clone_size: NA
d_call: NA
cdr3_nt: TGTGCCAGCACTCCGGGCTTAGGGGGCGAGCAGTACTTC
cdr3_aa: CASTPGLGGEQYF